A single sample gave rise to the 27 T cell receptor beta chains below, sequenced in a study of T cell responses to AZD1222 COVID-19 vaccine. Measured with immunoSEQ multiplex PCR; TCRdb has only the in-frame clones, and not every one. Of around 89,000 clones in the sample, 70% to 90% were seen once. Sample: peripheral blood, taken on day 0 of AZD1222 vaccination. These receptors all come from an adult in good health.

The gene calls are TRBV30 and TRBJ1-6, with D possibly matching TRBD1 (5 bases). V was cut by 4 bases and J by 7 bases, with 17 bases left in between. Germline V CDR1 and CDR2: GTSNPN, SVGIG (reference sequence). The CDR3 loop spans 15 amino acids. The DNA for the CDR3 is TGTGCCTGGACCTATCGAGGGGCGAGGAATTCACCCCTCCACTTT. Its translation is CAWTYRGARNSPLHF.

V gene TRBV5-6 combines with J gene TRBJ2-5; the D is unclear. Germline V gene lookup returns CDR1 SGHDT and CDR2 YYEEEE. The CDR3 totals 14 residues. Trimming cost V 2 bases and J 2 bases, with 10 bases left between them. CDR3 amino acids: CASSFKTPQETQYF. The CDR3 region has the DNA TGTGCCAGCAGCTTCAAGACACCACAAGAGACCCAGTACTTC.

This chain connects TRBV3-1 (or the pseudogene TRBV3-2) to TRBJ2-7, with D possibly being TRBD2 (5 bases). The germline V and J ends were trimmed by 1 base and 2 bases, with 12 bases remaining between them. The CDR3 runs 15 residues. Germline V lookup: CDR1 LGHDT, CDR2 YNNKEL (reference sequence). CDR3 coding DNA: TGTGCCAGCAGCCAAGGGGAGATTCCAACCTACGAGCAGTACTTC. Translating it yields CASSQGEIPTYEQYF.

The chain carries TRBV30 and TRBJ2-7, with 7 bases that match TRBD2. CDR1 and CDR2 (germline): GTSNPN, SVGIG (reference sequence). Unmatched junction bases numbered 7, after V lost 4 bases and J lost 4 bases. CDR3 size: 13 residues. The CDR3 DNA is TGTGCCTGGACGTTCGGGGGGAGGTACGAGCAGTACTTC. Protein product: CAWTFGGRYEQYF.

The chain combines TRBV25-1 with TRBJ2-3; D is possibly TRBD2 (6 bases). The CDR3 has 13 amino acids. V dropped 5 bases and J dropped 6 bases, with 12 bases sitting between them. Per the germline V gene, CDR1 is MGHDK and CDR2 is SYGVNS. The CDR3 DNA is TGTGCCAGCAGTCGGGGGAGTGGGGATACGCAGTATTTT. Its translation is CASSRGSGDTQYF.

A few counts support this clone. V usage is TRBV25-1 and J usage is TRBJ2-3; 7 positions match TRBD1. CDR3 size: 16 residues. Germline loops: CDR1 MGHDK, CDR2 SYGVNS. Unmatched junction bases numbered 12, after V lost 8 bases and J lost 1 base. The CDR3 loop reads CASLVYRGKGTDTQYF. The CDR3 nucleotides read TGTGCCAGCCTAGTGTACAGGGGCAAGGGCACAGATACGCAGTATTTT. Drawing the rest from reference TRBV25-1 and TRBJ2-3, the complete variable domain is EADIYQTPRYLVIGTGKKITLECSQTMGHDKMYWYQQDPGMELHLIHYSYGVNSTEKGDLSSESTVSRIRTEHFPLTLESARPSHTSQYLCASLVYRGKGTDTQYFGPGTRLTVL.

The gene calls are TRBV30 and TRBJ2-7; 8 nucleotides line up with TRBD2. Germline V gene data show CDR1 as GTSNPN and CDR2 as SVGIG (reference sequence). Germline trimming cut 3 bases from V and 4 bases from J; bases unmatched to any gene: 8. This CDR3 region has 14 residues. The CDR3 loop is CAWRVAGTRYEQYF. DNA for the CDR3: TGTGCCTGGAGAGTCGCCGGGACTAGATACGAGCAGTACTTC.

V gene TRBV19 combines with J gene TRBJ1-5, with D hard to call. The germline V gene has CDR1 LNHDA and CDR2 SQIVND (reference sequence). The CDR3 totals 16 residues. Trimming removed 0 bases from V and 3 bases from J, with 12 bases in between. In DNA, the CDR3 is TGTGCCAGTAGTATAGACCCGGGGTGGTTCAATCAGCCCCAGCATTTT. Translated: CASSIDPGWFNQPQHF.

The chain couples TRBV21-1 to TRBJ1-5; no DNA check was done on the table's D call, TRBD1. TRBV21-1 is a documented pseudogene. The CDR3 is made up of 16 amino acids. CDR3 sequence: CASSKGELQLNQPQHF. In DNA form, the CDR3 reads TGTGCCAGCAGCAAAGGAGAGTTACAGCTCAATCAGCCCCAGCATTTT.

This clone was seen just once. CDR3 in amino acids: CASSIRQGTGQPQHF. As DNA, the CDR3 is TGTGCCAGTAGTATAAGACAGGGAACGGGTCAGCCCCAGCATTTT. J is TRBJ1-5 and V is TRBV19, with 7 positions matching TRBD1. Per germline, CDR1 LNHDA and CDR2 SQIVND (reference sequence). This CDR3 spans 15 amino acids. V gave up 2 bases and J gave up 6 bases; unmatched junction bases: 7.

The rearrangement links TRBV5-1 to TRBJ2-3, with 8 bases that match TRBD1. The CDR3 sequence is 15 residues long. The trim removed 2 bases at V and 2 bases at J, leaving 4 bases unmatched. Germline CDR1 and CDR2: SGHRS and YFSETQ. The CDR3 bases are TGCGCCAGCAGCTTTAACAGGGGGGTCACAGATACGCAGTATTTT. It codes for CASSFNRGVTDTQYF.

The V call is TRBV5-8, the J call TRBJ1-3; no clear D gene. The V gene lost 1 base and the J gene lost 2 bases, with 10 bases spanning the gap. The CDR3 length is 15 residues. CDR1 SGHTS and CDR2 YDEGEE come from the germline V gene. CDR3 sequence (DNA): TGTGCCAGCAGCTTGCGGGGTATGGCTGGAAACACCATATATTTT. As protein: CASSLRGMAGNTIYF.

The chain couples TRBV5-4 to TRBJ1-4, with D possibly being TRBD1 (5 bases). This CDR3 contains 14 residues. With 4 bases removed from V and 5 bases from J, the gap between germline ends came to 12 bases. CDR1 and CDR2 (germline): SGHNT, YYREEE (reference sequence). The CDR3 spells CASSTGLENEKLFF. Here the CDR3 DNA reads TGTGCCAGCAGCACGGGACTGGAGAATGAAAAACTGTTTTTT.

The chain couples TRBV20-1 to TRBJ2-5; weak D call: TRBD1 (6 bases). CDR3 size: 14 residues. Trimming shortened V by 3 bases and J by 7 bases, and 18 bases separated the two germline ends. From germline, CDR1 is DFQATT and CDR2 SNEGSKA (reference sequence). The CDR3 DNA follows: TGCAGTGCTAGTCTGGAAGAGGGGGTCGGGACCCAGTACTTC. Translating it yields CSASLEEGVGTQYF.

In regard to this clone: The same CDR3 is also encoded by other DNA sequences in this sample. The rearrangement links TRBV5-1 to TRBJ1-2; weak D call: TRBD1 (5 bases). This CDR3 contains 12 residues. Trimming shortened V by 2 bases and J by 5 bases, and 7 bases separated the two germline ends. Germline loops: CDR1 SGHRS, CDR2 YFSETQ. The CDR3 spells CASSFDSYGYTF. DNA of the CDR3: TGCGCCAGCAGCTTCGACAGTTATGGCTACACCTTC.

CDR3 protein: CATREGQVKGPQHF. CDR3 DNA: TGTGCCACCAGGGAGGGGCAGGTCAAGGGGCCCCAGCATTTT. The V gene is TRBV27, the J gene TRBJ1-5; D perhaps matches TRBD1 (5 bases). Germline-derived CDR1 and CDR2 are MNHEY and SMNVEV (reference sequence). V dropped 10 bases and J dropped 9 bases, with 22 bases sitting between them. The CDR3 loop spans 14 amino acids.

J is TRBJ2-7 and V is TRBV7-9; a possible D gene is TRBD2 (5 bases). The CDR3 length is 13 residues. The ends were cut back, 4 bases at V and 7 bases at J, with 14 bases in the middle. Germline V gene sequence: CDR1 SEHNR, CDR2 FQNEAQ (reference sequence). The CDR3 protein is CASSYGSLGEQYF. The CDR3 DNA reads TGTGCCAGCAGCTATGGGAGCCTGGGGGAGCAGTACTTC. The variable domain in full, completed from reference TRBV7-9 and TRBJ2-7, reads DTGVSQNPRHKITKRGQNVTFRCDPISEHNRLYWYRQTLGQGPEFLTYFQNEAQLEKSRLLSDRFSAERPKGSFSTLEIQRTEQGDSAMYLCASSYGSLGEQYFGPGTRLTVT.

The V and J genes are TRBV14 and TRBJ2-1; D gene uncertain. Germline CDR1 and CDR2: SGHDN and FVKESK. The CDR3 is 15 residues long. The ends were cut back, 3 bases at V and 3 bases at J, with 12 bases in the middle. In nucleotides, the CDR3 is TGTGCCAGCAGCCACAGACCTAGTATCTACAATGAGCAGTTCTTC. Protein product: CASSHRPSIYNEQFF. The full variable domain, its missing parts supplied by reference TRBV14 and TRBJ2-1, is EAGVTQFPSHSVIEKGQTVTLRCDPISGHDNLYWYRRVMGKEIKFLLHFVKESKQDESGMPNNRFLAERTGGTYSTLKVQPAELEDSGVYFCASSHRPSIYNEQFFGPGTRLTVL.

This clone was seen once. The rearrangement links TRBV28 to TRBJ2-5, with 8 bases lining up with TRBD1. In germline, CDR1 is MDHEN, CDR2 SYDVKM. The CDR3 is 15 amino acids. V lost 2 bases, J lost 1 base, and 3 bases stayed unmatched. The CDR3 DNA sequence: TGTGCCAGCAGTTTACCGGGACAGGTCCAAGAGACCCAGTACTTC. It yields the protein CASSLPGQVQETQYF.

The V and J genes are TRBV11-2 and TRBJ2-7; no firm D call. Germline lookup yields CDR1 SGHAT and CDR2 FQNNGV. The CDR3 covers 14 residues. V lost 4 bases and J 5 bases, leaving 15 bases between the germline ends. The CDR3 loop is CASSSWGKSDEQYF. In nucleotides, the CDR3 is TGTGCCAGCAGCTCGTGGGGAAAGTCCGACGAGCAGTACTTC.

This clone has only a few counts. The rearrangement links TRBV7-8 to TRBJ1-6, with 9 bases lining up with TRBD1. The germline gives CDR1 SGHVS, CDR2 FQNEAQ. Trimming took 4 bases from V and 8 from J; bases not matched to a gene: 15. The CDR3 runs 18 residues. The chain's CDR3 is CASSSSGTGLLGDSPLHF. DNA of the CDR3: TGTGCCAGCAGCTCTTCCGGGACAGGGCTCCTTGGGGATTCACCCCTCCACTTT.

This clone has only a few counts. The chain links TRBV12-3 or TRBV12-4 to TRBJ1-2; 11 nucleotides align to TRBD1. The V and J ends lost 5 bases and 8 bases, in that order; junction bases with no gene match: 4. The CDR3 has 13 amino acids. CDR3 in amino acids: CASSRTGGVGYTF. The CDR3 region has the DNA TGTGCCAGCAGTCGGACAGGGGGCGTCGGCTACACCTTC.

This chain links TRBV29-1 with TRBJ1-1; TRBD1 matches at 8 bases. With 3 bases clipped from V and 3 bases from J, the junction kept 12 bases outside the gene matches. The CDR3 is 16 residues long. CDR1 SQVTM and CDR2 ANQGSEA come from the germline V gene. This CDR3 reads CSVEGQESGWDTEAFF. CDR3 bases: TGCAGCGTTGAGGGACAGGAATCAGGTTGGGACACTGAAGCTTTCTTT.

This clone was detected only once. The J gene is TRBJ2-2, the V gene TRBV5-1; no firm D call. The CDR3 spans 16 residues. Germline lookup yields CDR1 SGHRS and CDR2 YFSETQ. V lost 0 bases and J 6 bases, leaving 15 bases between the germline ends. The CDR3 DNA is TGCGCCAGCAGCTTGGAAGGGTTAATTGCGGCCGGGGAGCTGTTTTTT. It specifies CASSLEGLIAAGELFF.

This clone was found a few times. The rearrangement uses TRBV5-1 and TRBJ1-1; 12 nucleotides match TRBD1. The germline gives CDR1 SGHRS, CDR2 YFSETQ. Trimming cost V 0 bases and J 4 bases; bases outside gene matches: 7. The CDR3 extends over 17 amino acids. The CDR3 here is CASSLEGTGGAGTEAFF. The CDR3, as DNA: TGCGCCAGCAGCTTGGAAGGGACAGGGGGCGCGGGCACTGAAGCTTTCTTT.

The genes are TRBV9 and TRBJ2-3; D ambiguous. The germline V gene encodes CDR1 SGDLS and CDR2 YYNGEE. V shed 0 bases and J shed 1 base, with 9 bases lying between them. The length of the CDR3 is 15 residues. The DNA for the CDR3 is TGTGCCAGCAGCGTAGGGGCGGTTCGCACAGATACGCAGTATTTT. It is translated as CASSVGAVRTDTQYF.

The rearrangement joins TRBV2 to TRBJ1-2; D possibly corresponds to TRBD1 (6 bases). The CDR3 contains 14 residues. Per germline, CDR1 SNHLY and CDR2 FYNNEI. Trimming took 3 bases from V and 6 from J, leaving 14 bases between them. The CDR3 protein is CASSDTSRGHGYTF. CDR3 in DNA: TGTGCCAGCAGTGACACGAGCCGGGGGCATGGCTACACCTTC.